The rows below give T cell receptor beta chains drawn from one sample of a study of OX40 agonist ivuxolimab in advanced cancers. The method was immunoSEQ multiplex PCR; TCRdb's version includes in-frame clones alone and lacks a portion of them. The sample includes some 37,000 clones, 82% of them seen just once. This specimen consisted of CD4+ or CD8+ T cells sorted from blood, obtained in a trial of the OX40 agonist ivuxolimab. The origin of the receptors is an adult with an advanced solid tumor such as melanoma, head and neck, liver or kidney cancer. Each CDR3 is given with its conserved first and last residue. The D gene is left open where the match is weak.

>TRBV7-3|TRBJ1-1|13|NA
CASSDGGDTEAFF
>TRBV29-1|TRBJ1-1|12|NA
CSVEAANTEAFF
>TRBV9|TRBJ2-3|15|NA
CASTSRHLPGDTQYF
>TRBV19|TRBJ2-2|15|NA
CASSPMTSNTGELFF
>TRBV28|TRBJ1-5|16|TRBD1
CASSPTGQGENQPQHF
>TRBV5-4|TRBJ1-1|17|NA
CASSSVVRTAKNTEAFF
>TRBV11-2|TRBJ2-7|11|NA
CASSLVLEQYF
>TRBV2|TRBJ1-1|14|NA
CASIFRASDTEAFF
>TRBV19|TRBJ2-3|11|TRBD1
CASGTGDTQYF
>TRBV19|TRBJ1-1|14|NA
CASDGGRGVGEAFF